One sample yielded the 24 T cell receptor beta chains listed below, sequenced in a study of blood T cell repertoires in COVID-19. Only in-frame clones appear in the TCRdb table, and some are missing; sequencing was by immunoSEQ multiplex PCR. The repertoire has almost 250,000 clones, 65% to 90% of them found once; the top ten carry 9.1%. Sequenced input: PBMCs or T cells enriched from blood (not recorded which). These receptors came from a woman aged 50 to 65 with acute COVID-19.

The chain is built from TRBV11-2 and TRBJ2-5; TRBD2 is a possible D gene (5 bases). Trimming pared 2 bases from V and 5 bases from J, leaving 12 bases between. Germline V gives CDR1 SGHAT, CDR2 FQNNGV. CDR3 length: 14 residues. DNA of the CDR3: TGTGCCAGCAGCTTACTGCGGGTCAGGGAGACCCAGTACTTC. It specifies CASSLLRVRETQYF.

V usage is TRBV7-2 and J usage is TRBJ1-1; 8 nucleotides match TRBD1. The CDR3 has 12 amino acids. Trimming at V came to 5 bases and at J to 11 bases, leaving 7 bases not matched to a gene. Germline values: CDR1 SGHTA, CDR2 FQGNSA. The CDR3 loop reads CASSPRTGWAFF. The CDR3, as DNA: TGTGCCAGCAGCCCGCGGACAGGGTGGGCTTTCTTT.

The CDR3 DNA is TGTGCCAGCAGTTTATCGGAGGGGCCCCAGCATTTT. Residues: CASSLSEGPQHF. The chain combines TRBV27 with TRBJ1-5; D unclear. With 0 bases removed from V and 9 bases from J, the gap between germline ends came to 6 bases. This CDR3 has 12 residues. Germline loops: CDR1 MNHEY, CDR2 SMNVEV (reference sequence).

CDR3 in DNA: TGTGCCAGCAGCTTAGCCAAGAGTACCCATGGCTACACCTTC. It specifies CASSLAKSTHGYTF. The chain carries TRBV7-9 and TRBJ1-2; D remains unclear. There are 14 residues in the CDR3. The germline V gene encodes CDR1 SEHNR and CDR2 FQNEAQ (reference sequence). V lost 0 bases to trimming and J lost 6 bases, with 11 bases between them.

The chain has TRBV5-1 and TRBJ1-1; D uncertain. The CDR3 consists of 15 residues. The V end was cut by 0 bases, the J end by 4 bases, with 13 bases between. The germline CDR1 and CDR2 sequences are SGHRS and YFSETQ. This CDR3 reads CASSLGGQAGTEAFF. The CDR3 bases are TGCGCCAGCAGCTTGGGTGGGCAGGCGGGCACTGAAGCTTTCTTT.

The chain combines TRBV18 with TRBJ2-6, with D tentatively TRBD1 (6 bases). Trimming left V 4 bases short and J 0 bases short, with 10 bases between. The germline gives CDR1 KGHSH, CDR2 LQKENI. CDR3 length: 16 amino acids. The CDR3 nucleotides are TGTGCCAGCTCACTCCAGGACAGCTCTGGGGCCAACGTCCTGACTTTC. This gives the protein CASSLQDSSGANVLTF.

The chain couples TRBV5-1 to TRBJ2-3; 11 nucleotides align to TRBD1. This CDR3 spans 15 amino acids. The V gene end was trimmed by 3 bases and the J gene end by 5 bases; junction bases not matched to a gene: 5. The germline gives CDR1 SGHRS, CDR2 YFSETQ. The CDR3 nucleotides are TGCGCCAGCAGCTACGGACAGGGGGCCTTAGATACGCAGTATTTT. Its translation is CASSYGQGALDTQYF.

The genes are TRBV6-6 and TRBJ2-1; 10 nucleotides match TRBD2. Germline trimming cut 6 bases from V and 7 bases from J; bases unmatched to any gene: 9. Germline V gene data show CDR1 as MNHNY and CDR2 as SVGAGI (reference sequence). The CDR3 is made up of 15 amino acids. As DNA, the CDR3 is TGTGCCAGCAGCAGGAGCGGGGGGGTTTCGAATGAGCAGTTCTTC. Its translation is CASSRSGGVSNEQFF.

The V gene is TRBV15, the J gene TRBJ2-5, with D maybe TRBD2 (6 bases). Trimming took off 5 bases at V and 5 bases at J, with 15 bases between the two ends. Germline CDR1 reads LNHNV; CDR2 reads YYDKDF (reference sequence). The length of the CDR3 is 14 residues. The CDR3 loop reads CATSAGPRGETQYF. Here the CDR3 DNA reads TGTGCCACCAGCGCGGGACCCCGAGGGGAGACCCAGTACTTC.

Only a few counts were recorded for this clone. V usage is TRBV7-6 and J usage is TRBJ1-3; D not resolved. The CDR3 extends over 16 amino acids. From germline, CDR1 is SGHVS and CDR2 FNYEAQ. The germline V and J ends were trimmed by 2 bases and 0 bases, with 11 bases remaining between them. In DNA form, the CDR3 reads TGTGCCAGCAGCTTATGGTCGGTCGACTCTGGAAACACCATATATTTT. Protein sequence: CASSLWSVDSGNTIYF. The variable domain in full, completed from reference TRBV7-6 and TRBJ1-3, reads GAGVSQSPRYKVTKRGQDVALRCDPISGHVSLYWYRQALGQGPEFLTYFNYEAQQDKSGLPNDRFSAERPEGSISTLTIQRTEQRDSAMYRCASSLWSVDSGNTIYFGEGSWLTVV.

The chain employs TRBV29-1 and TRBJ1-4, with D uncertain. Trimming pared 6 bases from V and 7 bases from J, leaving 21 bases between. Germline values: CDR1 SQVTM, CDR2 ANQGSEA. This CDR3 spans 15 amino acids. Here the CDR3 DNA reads TGCAGCGTCGGTATCGGGGAATATAATACTGAAAAACTGTTTTTT. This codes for CSVGIGEYNTEKLFF.

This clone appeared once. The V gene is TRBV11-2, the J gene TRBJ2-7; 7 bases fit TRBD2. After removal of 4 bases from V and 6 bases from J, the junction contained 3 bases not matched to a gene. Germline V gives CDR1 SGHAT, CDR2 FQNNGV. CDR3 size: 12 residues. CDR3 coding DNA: TGTGCCAGCAGCTCCAGGGAGGGCGAGCAGTACTTC. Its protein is CASSSREGEQYF.

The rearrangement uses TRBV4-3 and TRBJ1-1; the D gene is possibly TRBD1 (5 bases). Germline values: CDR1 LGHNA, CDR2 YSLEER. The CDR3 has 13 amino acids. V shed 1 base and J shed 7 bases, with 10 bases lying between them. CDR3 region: CASSQGGRNEAFF. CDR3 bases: TGCGCCAGCAGCCAAGGGGGGAGGAATGAAGCTTTCTTT.

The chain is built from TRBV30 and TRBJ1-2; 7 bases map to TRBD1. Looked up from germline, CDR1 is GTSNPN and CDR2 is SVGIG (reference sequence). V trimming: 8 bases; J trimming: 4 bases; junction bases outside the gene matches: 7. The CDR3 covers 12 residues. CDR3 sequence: CAGRQGTYGYTF. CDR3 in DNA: TGTGCCGGCCGACAGGGTACCTATGGCTACACCTTC.

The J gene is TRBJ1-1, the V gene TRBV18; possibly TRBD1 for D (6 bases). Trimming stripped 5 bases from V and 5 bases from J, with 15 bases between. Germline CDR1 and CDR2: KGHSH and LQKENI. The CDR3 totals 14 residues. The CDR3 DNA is TGTGCCAGCTCAGGTACAGGGAGAGGGACTGAAGCTTTCTTT. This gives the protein CASSGTGRGTEAFF. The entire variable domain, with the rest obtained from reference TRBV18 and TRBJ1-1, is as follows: NAGVMQNPRHLVRRRGQEARLRCSPMKGHSHVYWYRQLPEEGLKFMVYLQKENIIDESGMPKERFSAEFPKEGPSILRIQQVVRGDSAAYFCASSGTGRGTEAFFGQGTRLTVV.

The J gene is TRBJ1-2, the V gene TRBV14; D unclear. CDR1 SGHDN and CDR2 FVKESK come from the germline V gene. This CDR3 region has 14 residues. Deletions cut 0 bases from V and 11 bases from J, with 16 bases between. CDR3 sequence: CASSQEIAGIGYTF. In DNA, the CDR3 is TGTGCCAGCAGCCAAGAAATTGCGGGAATTGGTTACACCTTC.

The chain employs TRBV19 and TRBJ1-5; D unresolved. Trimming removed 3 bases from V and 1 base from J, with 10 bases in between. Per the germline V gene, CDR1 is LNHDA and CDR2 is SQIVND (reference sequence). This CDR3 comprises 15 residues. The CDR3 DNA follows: TGTGCCAGTAGTATGGGAAGGGAGAGCAATCAGCCCCAGCATTTT. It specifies CASSMGRESNQPQHF.

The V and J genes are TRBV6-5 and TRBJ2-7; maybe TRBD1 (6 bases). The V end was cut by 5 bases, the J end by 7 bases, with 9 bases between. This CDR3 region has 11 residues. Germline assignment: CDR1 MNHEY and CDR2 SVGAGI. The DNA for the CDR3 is TGTGCCAGCAGTAAGGGGGAAGAGCAGTACTTC. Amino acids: CASSKGEEQYF.

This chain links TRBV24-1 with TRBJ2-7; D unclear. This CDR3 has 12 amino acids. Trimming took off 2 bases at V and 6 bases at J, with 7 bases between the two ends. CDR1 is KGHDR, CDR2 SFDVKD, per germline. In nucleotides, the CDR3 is TGTGCCACCAGTGATTCCCTCGGCGAGCAGTACTTC. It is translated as CATSDSLGEQYF.

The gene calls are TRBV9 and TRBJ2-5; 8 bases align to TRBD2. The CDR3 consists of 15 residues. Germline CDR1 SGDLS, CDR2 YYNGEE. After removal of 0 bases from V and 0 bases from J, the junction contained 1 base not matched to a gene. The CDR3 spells CASSVAGGHQETQYF. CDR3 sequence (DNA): TGTGCCAGCAGCGTAGCGGGGGGGCACCAAGAGACCCAGTACTTC.

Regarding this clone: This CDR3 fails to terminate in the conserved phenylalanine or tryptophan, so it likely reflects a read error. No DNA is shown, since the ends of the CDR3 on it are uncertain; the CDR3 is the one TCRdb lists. CDR3 in amino acids: CASSLAPQDRVL. V is TRBV7-9 and J is TRBJ1-2; the DNA was not used to check the table's D call, TRBD1. The CDR3 has 12 residues if both end residues are counted. Germline V gene sequence: CDR1 SEHNR, CDR2 FQNEAQ (reference sequence).

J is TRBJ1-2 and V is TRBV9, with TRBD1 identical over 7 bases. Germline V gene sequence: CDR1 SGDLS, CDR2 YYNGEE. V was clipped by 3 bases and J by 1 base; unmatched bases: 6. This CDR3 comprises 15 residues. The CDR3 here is CASSAGDSFNYGYTF. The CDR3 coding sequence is TGTGCCAGCAGCGCGGGGGACAGCTTTAACTATGGCTACACCTTC.

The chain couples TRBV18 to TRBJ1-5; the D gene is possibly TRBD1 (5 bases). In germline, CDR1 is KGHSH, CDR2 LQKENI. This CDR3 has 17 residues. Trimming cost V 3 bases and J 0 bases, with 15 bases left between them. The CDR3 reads CASSPQEGAYSNQPQHF. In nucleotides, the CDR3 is TGTGCCAGCTCACCTCAAGAAGGGGCGTATAGCAATCAGCCCCAGCATTTT.

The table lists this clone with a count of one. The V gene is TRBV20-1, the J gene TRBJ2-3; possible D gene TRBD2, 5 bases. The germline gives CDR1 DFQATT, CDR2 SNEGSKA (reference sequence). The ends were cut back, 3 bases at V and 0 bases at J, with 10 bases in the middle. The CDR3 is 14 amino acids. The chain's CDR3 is CSASPAESTDTQYF. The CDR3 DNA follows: TGCAGTGCTAGTCCAGCGGAGAGCACAGATACGCAGTATTTT.